Listed here are 7 T cell receptor beta chains from one sample, sequenced in a study of T-cell memory formation after mild COVID-19. TCRdb re-called the 5' RACE reads through MiXCR, storing one row per CDR3 protein. In the table there are about 430,000 distinct CDR3 sequences, less than 25% of which are singletons. Source material: PBMCs or a T cell subset sorted from them (not recorded which). Every receptor here comes from an adult woman who had mild COVID-19 (a few samples of this study predate the infection). Cell type and time point are not known.

This clonotype has only a few counts. The V and J genes are TRBV5-1 and TRBJ2-2; tentative D call: TRBD1 (6 bases). The V and J ends lost 5 bases and 1 base respectively, with 9 bases between them. The CDR3 consists of 14 residues. Germline V gene sequence: CDR1 SGHRS, CDR2 YFSETQ. The CDR3 DNA reads as TGCGCCAGCAGAGGGGGACAGAACACCGGGGAGCTGTTTTTT. It is translated as CASRGGQNTGELFF.

The V and J genes are TRBV12-3 or TRBV12-4 and TRBJ1-1; D gene uncertain. This CDR3 is built from 15 residues. V was pared by 2 bases and J by 0 bases, with 10 bases between. CDR3 sequence (DNA): TGTGCCAGCAGTTTATCTCTACCCATGAACACTGAAGCTTTCTTT. Translated: CASSLSLPMNTEAFF.

This clonotype was found a few times. The chain has TRBV12-3 or TRBV12-4 and TRBJ2-5, with 7 bases matching TRBD1. The CDR3 sequence is 16 residues long. V was clipped by 3 bases and J by 5 bases; unmatched bases: 12. CDR3 DNA: TGTGCCAGCAGTTTGACCCCAGGGGGACGGGACGAGACCCAGTACTTC. It yields the protein CASSLTPGGRDETQYF.

The sample holds a few counts of this clonotype. This chain joins TRBV11-2 and TRBJ2-1, with 8 bases that match TRBD1. Germline V gives CDR1 SGHAT, CDR2 FQNNGV. CDR3 length: 15 amino acids. Trimming at V came to 6 bases and at J to 3 bases, leaving 7 bases not matched to a gene. The CDR3 region has the DNA TGTGCCAGCAGTTTGCAGGGGGCGTTCTACAATGAGCAGTTCTTC. It is translated as CASSLQGAFYNEQFF.

Only a few counts were recorded for this clonotype. The chain carries TRBV4-3 and TRBJ2-4; unclear D gene. Per the germline V gene, CDR1 is LGHNA and CDR2 is YSLEER. The CDR3 has 16 amino acids. Trimming shortened V by 0 bases and J by 3 bases, and 12 bases separated the two germline ends. The CDR3 reads CASSQDPPGDKNIQYF. In nucleotides, the CDR3 is TGCGCCAGCAGCCAAGATCCGCCAGGCGACAAAAACATTCAGTACTTC.

The V call is TRBV20-1, the J call TRBJ2-1, with TRBD2 matching over 10 bases. This CDR3 is built from 14 residues. Germline loops: CDR1 DFQATT, CDR2 SNEGSKA (reference sequence). Unmatched junction bases numbered 12, after V lost 7 bases and J lost 9 bases. In nucleotides, the CDR3 is TGCAGTGGGAGTATAGCGGGAGGCCCGGGTGAGCAGTTCTTC. Translating gives CSGSIAGGPGEQFF.

The rearrangement links TRBV29-1 to TRBJ2-3; 10 positions match TRBD2. V was clipped by 7 bases and J by 6 bases; unmatched bases: 10. The CDR3 spans 14 residues. Germline assignment: CDR1 SQVTM and CDR2 ANQGSEA. CDR3: CSALRTSGADTQYF. The CDR3 region has the DNA TGCAGCGCCCTACGGACTAGCGGTGCGGATACGCAGTATTTT.